The 28 T cell receptor beta chains below come from one sample, sequenced in a study of Tregs in tolerant kidney transplant recipients. Profiled with immunoSEQ multiplex PCR; TCRdb holds only in-frame clones, not every one. The sample shows 3,900 or so clones, roughly 88% of them seen only once. The sample was Tregs from blood, taken before the transplant. These receptors originate from a human donor who received a combined kidney and bone marrow transplant.

The DNA of the CDR3 is TGTGCCAGCAGTGAGGGGCGGGACACAGATACGCAGTATTTT. Amino acid sequence: CASSEGRDTDTQYF. The chain combines TRBV2 with TRBJ2-3; tentatively, D is TRBD2 (6 bases). CDR3 size: 14 residues. CDR1 and CDR2 from the germline V gene are SNHLY and FYNNEI. V lost 3 bases, J lost 2 bases, and 9 bases lay in between.

The chain carries TRBV19 and TRBJ1-5, with 7 positions matching TRBD1. In germline, CDR1 is LNHDA, CDR2 SQIVND (reference sequence). This CDR3 is built from 16 residues. Trimming cost V 4 bases and J 1 base; bases outside gene matches: 7. In DNA, the CDR3 is TGTGCCAGTAGTAGCTCCGGGACAGAAAGCAATCAGCCCCAGCATTTT. Amino acid sequence: CASSSSGTESNQPQHF.

The J gene is TRBJ1-2, the V gene TRBV2; a weak D match, TRBD1 (6 bases). The V gene's germline CDR1 is SNHLY and CDR2 FYNNEI. This CDR3 has 14 residues. The V end lost 7 bases, the J end lost 1 base, and 13 bases lay between the germline ends. CDR3 bases: TGTGCCAGCAAGGAAAGGACAGTTAACTATGGCTACACCTTC. Its protein is CASKERTVNYGYTF.

This chain joins TRBV6-6 and TRBJ1-2; TRBD1 might be the D (6 bases). Germline V gene lookup returns CDR1 MNHNY and CDR2 SVGAGI (reference sequence). The CDR3 runs 14 residues. The germline V and J ends were trimmed by 0 bases and 6 bases, with 11 bases remaining between them. CDR3 sequence: CASSYSQGVNGYTF. CDR3 nucleotides: TGTGCCAGCAGTTACTCACAGGGCGTCAATGGCTACACCTTC.

This clone was observed a few times. The rearrangement uses TRBV28 and TRBJ2-7, with TRBD1 matching 7 bases. Germline-derived CDR1 and CDR2 are MDHEN and SYDVKM. The CDR3 is made up of 12 amino acids. With 6 bases clipped from V and 4 bases from J, the junction kept 3 bases outside the gene matches. DNA for the CDR3: TGTGCCAGCAGGAAGACAGGGTACGAGCAGTACTTC. Translated, it gives CASRKTGYEQYF.

This clone was counted between two and nine times. The chain has TRBV5-1 and TRBJ2-1; TRBD1 is a possible D gene (6 bases). Trimming cost V 4 bases and J 0 bases, with 14 bases left between them. The CDR3 loop spans 16 amino acids. The germline V gene has CDR1 SGHRS and CDR2 YFSETQ. CDR3 in amino acids: CASSGRTESSYNEQFF. The CDR3 bases are TGCGCCAGCAGCGGGCGGACAGAGAGCTCCTACAATGAGCAGTTCTTC.

This chain joins TRBV5-1 and TRBJ2-3; D possibly corresponds to TRBD2 (5 bases). Germline V CDR1 and CDR2: SGHRS, YFSETQ. V lost 4 bases, J lost 0 bases, and 15 bases lay in between. The CDR3 is made up of 16 amino acids. The chain's CDR3 is CASSTGTRTSTDTQYF. In DNA form, the CDR3 reads TGCGCCAGCAGCACCGGTACTAGGACTAGCACAGATACGCAGTATTTT.

The chain has TRBV7-9 and TRBJ2-1; TRBD2 agrees at 10 bases. The CDR3 runs to 16 residues. V gave up 5 bases and J gave up 7 bases; unmatched junction bases: 11. The germline V gene encodes CDR1 SEHNR and CDR2 FQNEAQ (reference sequence). CDR3 sequence (DNA): TGTGCCAGCAGCCGACCCAGGCTAGCGGGAGAGAATGAGCAGTTCTTC. This encodes CASSRPRLAGENEQFF.

This chain connects TRBV7-2 to TRBJ2-7; 7 positions match TRBD1. The junction had 9 bases not matched to a gene; V was cut back by 3 bases and J by 4 bases. The CDR3 is made up of 15 amino acids. The germline V gene has CDR1 SGHTA and CDR2 FQGNSA. CDR3 bases: TGTGCCAGCAGCTTTGTGACAGGGAACCGATACGAGCAGTACTTC. This sequence encodes CASSFVTGNRYEQYF.

This clone was seen only once. The chain's CDR3 is CASSIGTPGTEAFF. The CDR3 DNA reads TGTGCCAGTAGTATAGGCACACCGGGCACTGAAGCTTTCTTT. The chain uses TRBV19 and TRBJ1-1; D is unresolved. The germline V and J ends were trimmed by 1 base and 4 bases, with 10 bases remaining between them. Germline CDR1 reads LNHDA; CDR2 reads SQIVND (reference sequence). The CDR3 is made up of 14 amino acids.

V and J are TRBV19 and TRBJ1-2; no firm D call. This CDR3 has 13 residues. CDR1 and CDR2 from the germline V gene are LNHDA and SQIVND (reference sequence). V was shortened by 7 bases and J by 1 base, with 10 bases between the two germline ends. CDR3 in DNA: TGTGCCAGTAAACCAGCGCTTAACTATGGCTACACCTTC. Translated, it gives CASKPALNYGYTF.

V and J are TRBV6-5 and TRBJ2-7; possible D gene TRBD1, 6 bases. The CDR3 has 14 amino acids. The germline gives CDR1 MNHEY, CDR2 SVGAGI. Trimming pared 5 bases from V and 3 bases from J, leaving 14 bases between. In nucleotides, the CDR3 is TGTGCCAGCAGTCGAGGGGGTACCCACTACGAGCAGTACTTC. Protein sequence: CASSRGGTHYEQYF.

V usage is TRBV9 and J usage is TRBJ1-5; D gene uncertain. V lost 2 bases and J lost 3, with 12 bases in between. The germline V gene has CDR1 SGDLS and CDR2 YYNGEE. This CDR3 contains 15 residues. CDR3 sequence reads: CASSVEGGPNQPQHF. CDR3 coding DNA: TGTGCCAGCAGCGTGGAGGGAGGCCCCAATCAGCCCCAGCATTTT.

The chain employs TRBV28 and TRBJ2-7; 13 nucleotides align to TRBD2. Germline loops: CDR1 MDHEN, CDR2 SYDVKM. This CDR3 comprises 16 residues. V gave up 6 bases and J gave up 2 bases; unmatched junction bases: 7. The CDR3 DNA sequence: TGTGCCAGCAGCCATTGGACTAGCGGGAGTGCCTACGAGCAGTACTTC. This codes for CASSHWTSGSAYEQYF. Full variable domain (outside the CDR3, taken from reference TRBV28 and TRBJ2-7): DVKVTQSSRYLVKRTGEKVFLECVQDMDHENMFWYRQDPGLGLRLIYFSYDVKMKEKGDIPEGYSVSREKKERFSLILESASTNQTSMYLCASSHWTSGSAYEQYFGPGTRLTVT.

The chain combines TRBV28 with TRBJ2-7; D call uncertain. CDR1 and CDR2 from the germline V gene are MDHEN and SYDVKM. V lost 0 bases and J lost 0, with 15 bases in between. The length of the CDR3 is 17 residues. The chain's CDR3 is CASSLWRLNSSSYEQYF. The CDR3 DNA is TGTGCCAGCAGTTTATGGAGGTTAAACTCGAGCTCCTACGAGCAGTACTTC.

The genes are TRBV28 and TRBJ1-2; maybe TRBD1 (5 bases). Germline CDR1 reads MDHEN; CDR2 reads SYDVKM. This CDR3 is 16 amino acids long. V lost 4 bases to trimming and J lost 7 bases, with 22 bases between them. In nucleotides, the CDR3 is TGTGCCAGCAGTTCCCGCGGGGCGTTCAGGCGTGTTGGCTACACCTTC. Its protein is CASSSRGAFRRVGYTF.

The chain employs TRBV28 and TRBJ2-3; TRBD2 agrees at 7 bases. V shed 2 bases, J shed 1 base, and the junction held 0 bases outside the gene matches. Germline values: CDR1 MDHEN, CDR2 SYDVKM. The CDR3 runs to 14 residues. The CDR3 DNA follows: TGTGCCAGCAGTTTAGGGGGGGGCACAGATACGCAGTATTTT. Its translation: CASSLGGGTDTQYF.

The chain has TRBV2 and TRBJ2-2, with a weak D call TRBD2 (6 bases). The CDR3 is 13 amino acids. Germline V gene data show CDR1 as SNHLY and CDR2 as FYNNEI. Trimming cost V 6 bases and J 7 bases, with 12 bases left between them. Written as DNA, the CDR3 is TGTGCCAGCAGAAAGGGACTCATCGGGGAGCTGTTTTTT. This encodes CASRKGLIGELFF. The full variable domain, in which reference TRBV2 and TRBJ2-2 provide the parts outside the CDR3, is EPEVTQTPSHQVTQMGQEVILRCVPISNHLYFYWYRQILGQKVEFLVSFYNNEISEKSEIFDDQFSVERPDGSNFTLKIRSTKLEDSAMYFCASRKGLIGELFFGEGSRLTVL.

The table lists this clone with a count of one. The chain is built from TRBV27 and TRBJ2-7; 12 nucleotides match TRBD2. Germline lookup yields CDR1 MNHEY and CDR2 SMNVEV (reference sequence). V gave up 8 bases and J gave up 2 bases; unmatched junction bases: 19. The CDR3 has 19 residues. The CDR3 loop is CASQPPGTSGFWGTYEQYF. Here the CDR3 DNA reads TGTGCCAGCCAGCCCCCGGGGACTAGCGGGTTCTGGGGAACCTACGAGCAGTACTTC.

This chain connects TRBV5-1 to TRBJ1-3; possible D gene TRBD1, 6 bases. This CDR3 has 14 residues. V shed 3 bases and J shed 0 bases, with 7 bases lying between them. The germline V gene has CDR1 SGHRS and CDR2 YFSETQ. CDR3 DNA sequence: TGCGCCAGCAGCTCAGGGGCCTCTGGAAACACCATATATTTT. Its translation: CASSSGASGNTIYF.

The chain joins TRBV6-6 to TRBJ2-5, with D possibly TRBD2 on 5 matching bases. V was trimmed by 2 bases and J by 4 bases, leaving 11 bases between them. This CDR3 spans 14 amino acids. CDR1 and CDR2 from the germline V gene are MNHNY and SVGAGI (reference sequence). CDR3 bases: TGTGCCAGCAGTTACCTGTATGCGGGAGAGACCCAGTACTTC. It yields the protein CASSYLYAGETQYF.

The CDR3 loop reads CSVVWGLRTEAFF. The CDR3 coding sequence is TGCAGCGTTGTTTGGGGACTGAGGACTGAAGCTTTCTTT. The rearrangement uses TRBV29-1 and TRBJ1-1, with a tentative D call TRBD1 (5 bases). The CDR3 contains 13 residues. Trimming shortened V by 4 bases and J by 5 bases, and 14 bases separated the two germline ends. CDR1 is SQVTM, CDR2 ANQGSEA, per germline.

This clone has a single count. The V and J genes are TRBV6-1 and TRBJ2-2; D is unclear. The CDR3 sequence is 10 residues long. From germline, CDR1 is MNHNS and CDR2 SASEGT. V was clipped by 8 bases and J by 5 bases, with 3 bases between them. The CDR3 region is CASATGELFF. In DNA form, the CDR3 reads TGTGCCAGCGCGACCGGGGAGCTGTTTTTT.

V and J are TRBV6-1 and TRBJ2-7, with 8 bases identical to TRBD2. This CDR3 contains 14 residues. V lost 8 bases and J lost 5; bases outside the gene matches: 11. Germline V gives CDR1 MNHNS, CDR2 SASEGT. CDR3 protein: CASAASGSSHEQYF. The CDR3 region has the DNA TGTGCCAGCGCTGCGAGCGGGAGTTCCCACGAGCAGTACTTC.

This chain uses TRBV6-6 with TRBJ2-7; D gene uncertain. Trimming removed 8 bases at V and 5 bases at J, with 7 bases between. Germline loops: CDR1 MNHNY, CDR2 SVGAGI (reference sequence). The length of the CDR3 is 10 residues. CDR3 sequence reads: CASGRNEQYF. CDR3 DNA: TGTGCCAGCGGGCGAAACGAGCAGTACTTC.

The chain is built from TRBV25-1 and TRBJ1-3; no definite D call. The CDR3 has 15 amino acids. CDR1 is MGHDK and CDR2 is SYGVNS in the germline V gene. V dropped 2 bases and J dropped 0 bases, with 8 bases sitting between them. This chain's CDR3 is CASSEAGPSGNTIYF. The CDR3 nucleotides are TGTGCCAGCAGTGAAGCGGGTCCCTCTGGAAACACCATATATTTT.

The rearrangement links TRBV2 to TRBJ2-1; D may be TRBD1 (7 bases). The CDR3 length is 14 residues. The V and J ends lost 11 bases and 13 bases respectively, with 27 bases between them. Per the germline V gene, CDR1 is SNHLY and CDR2 is FYNNEI. The CDR3 loop is CASSKDSGRDRQFF. The CDR3 bases are TGTGCCTCCTCAAAGGATAGCGGCCGGGACAGACAGTTCTTC.

The chain recombines TRBV10-3 with TRBJ2-5; 9 bases align to TRBD1. This CDR3 is built from 14 residues. J lost 5 bases, V lost 10 bases, and 11 bases had no gene match. Per germline, CDR1 ENHRY and CDR2 SYGVKD. The CDR3 sequence: CATNRDRVQETQYF. The CDR3 nucleotides are TGTGCCACGAACCGGGACAGGGTACAGGAGACCCAGTACTTC.